In its sample, the clone carrying this T cell receptor (beta chain) was seen a few times. The source of the sample is a study of glioma-infiltrating T cells after dendritic cell vaccination. Study-wide background: Dendritic cell vaccine was injected intradermally three times, biweekly.

Time point defined: after dendritic cell vaccination, including at tumor progression/relapse. Before vaccination, two weeks after the third vaccination, and at progression, PBMC were collected. Profiling relied on immunoSEQ multiplex PCR, and the TCRdb table lists in-frame clones only, not all of them. Among some 91,000 clones, about 81% were seen once, and the ten largest hold 2.1%. The receptor was derived from a human donor with glioblastoma. Here the sequenced sample was blood, taken after dendritic cell vaccination.

The CDR3 DNA reads as TGTGCCAGCAGTCACGATGGGGGCGCGAGCACTGAAGCTTTCTTT. Translated, it gives CASSHDGGASTEAFF. The rearrangement joins TRBV6-1 to TRBJ1-1; tentatively, D is TRBD1 (6 bases). There are 15 residues in the CDR3. Germline V CDR1 and CDR2: MNHNS, SASEGT. V dropped 5 bases and J dropped 4 bases, with 17 bases sitting between them.